The source of this TCR beta chain is a study of T cell responses to AZD1222 COVID-19 vaccine. TCRdb's table, derived via immunoSEQ multiplex PCR, lists solely in-frame clones and lacks some. The data contain 90,000 to 120,000 clones, 75% to 95% of them singletons. J gave up 1 base and V 6 bases, and 9 bases lay outside the gene matches. Germline CDR1 LNHDA, CDR2 SQIVND (reference sequence). This CDR3 contains 16 residues. The TCR comes from an adult who received the AZD1222 COVID-19 vaccine. This material consisted of peripheral blood, taken 28 days after the second AZD1222 dose. This sequence joins TRBV19 and TRBJ1-3, with TRBD1 matching 7 bases. The CDR3 bases are TGTGCCAGTAGCCCGGGACAGCACTTTTCTGGAAACACCATATATTTT. This encodes CASSPGQHFSGNTIYF.